This is a list of T cell receptor beta chains from one sample in a study of blood T cell repertoires in COVID-19. Clones were sequenced by immunoSEQ multiplex PCR, and TCRdb holds only the in-frame ones, with some missing. Of some 120,000 clones listed, approximately 80% are singletons. The sequencing input was peripheral blood. The origin of the receptors is a woman aged 50 to 60 with acute or convalescent COVID-19. Each CDR3 is given with its conserved first and last residue. Each record gives: J gene, clone size, D gene, CDR3 length, V gene, CDR3 DNA, CDR3 protein. A D gene is named only where the DNA matches it firmly. Clone size is shown for a subset of rows, as once, few, many or a class of expanded clone.

TRBJ2-7 | . | TRBD1 | 14 | TRBV5-1 | TGCGCCAGCAGCTTGGACGGACAGGGGGCTGGGCAGTACTTC | CASSLDGQGAGQYF
TRBJ1-5 | once | . | 13 | TRBV10-3 | TGTGCCATCAGTGGGGGCAACGCACAGCCCCAGCATTTT | CAISGGNAQPQHF
TRBJ1-5 | once | TRBD1 | 12 | TRBV6-1 | TGTGCCAGCAGTGACCGGGACAGCCCCCAGCATTTT | CASSDRDSPQHF
TRBJ2-7 | . | . | 12 | TRBV19 | TGTGCCAGTAGTACCCAGGGTTACGAGCAGTACTTC | CASSTQGYEQYF
TRBJ1-6 | . | TRBD1 | 15 | TRBV3-1/TRBV3-2 | TGTGCCAGCAGCCCGACAGGGAGTATGGATTCACCCCTCCACTTT | CASSPTGSMDSPLHF
TRBJ2-7 | few | TRBD1 | 16 | TRBV4-1 | TGCGCCAGCAGCCATTCTTGGGACAGGGGAGTCTACGAGCAGTACTTC | CASSHSWDRGVYEQYF
TRBJ1-5 | . | . | 14 | TRBV19 | TGTGCCAGTAGTATACGGGGGACGGGACAGCCCCAGCATTTT | CASSIRGTGQPQHF
TRBJ2-5 | . | TRBD2 | 12 | TRBV29-1 | TGCAGCGTGACTAGCGGGGAGTCGACCCAGTACTTC | CSVTSGESTQYF
TRBJ2-5 | . | . | 13 | TRBV2 | TGTGCCAGCAGGTCCCTCGCCGGGGAGACCCAGTACTTC | CASRSLAGETQYF
TRBJ2-2 | . | . | 15 | TRBV6-5 | TGTGCCAGCGGAAGAAAACAGACGAACACCGGGGAGCTGTTTTTT | CASGRKQTNTGELFF
TRBJ2-2 | few | TRBD1 | 15 | TRBV19 | TGTGCCAGTAGTAAGGGGGCACAGGTCACCGGGGAGCTGTTTTTT | CASSKGAQVTGELFF
TRBJ2-7 | . | . | 11 | TRBV29-1 | TGCAGCGTTGGAACAGGCTACGAGCAGTACTTC | CSVGTGYEQYF
TRBJ1-5 | . | TRBD1 | 15 | TRBV2 | TGTGCCAGCAGAGGAGGGACAGGGGGATTTCAGCCCCAGCATTTT | CASRGGTGGFQPQHF
TRBJ1-3 | . | . | 16 | TRBV29-1 | TGCAGCGTAGTAGAGGGGGGGACCAGCTCTGGAAACACCATATATTTT | CSVVEGGTSSGNTIYF
TRBJ1-5 | . | . | 16 | TRBV5-8 | TGTGCCAGCAGCTGGAAATCTGGGGACATTCGGGGGCCCCAGCATTTT | CASSWKSGDIRGPQHF
TRBJ1-3 | . | TRBD1 | 17 | TRBV18 | TGTGCCAGCTCACCACTGGGGACAGGCACACCGGGAAACACCATATATTTT | CASSPLGTGTPGNTIYF
TRBJ2-7 | . | . | 15 | TRBV2 | TGTGCCAGCAGTGATGGACAACTCCCACCCTACGAGCAGTACTTC | CASSDGQLPPYEQYF
TRBJ1-2 | . | . | 16 | TRBV7-9 | TGTGCCAGCAGCCCGGGTTTGGGAAGCAGGGTCTATGGCTACACCTTC | CASSPGLGSRVYGYTF
TRBJ1-1 | . | . | 13 | TRBV19 | TGTGCCAGTAGTATCAACAGGGTCCCTGAAGCTTTCTTT | CASSINRVPEAFF
TRBJ1-3 | . | . | 15 | TRBV19 | TGTGCCAGTAGTAAGGGAGGAGGGCTTCAAAACACCATATATTTT | CASSKGGGLQNTIYF
TRBJ2-3 | once | . | 13 | TRBV18 | TGTGCCAGCTCACCAGGGACAACAGATACGCAGTATTTT | CASSPGTTDTQYF
TRBJ1-1 | . | TRBD1 | 17 | TRBV5-1 | TGCGCCAGCAGCCCTAAGCAGAAGACAGGGTTAGTTCGTGAAGCTTTCTTT | CASSPKQKTGLVREAFF
TRBJ1-2 | . | TRBD1 | 15 | TRBV4-2 | TGTGCCAGCAGCCGAAACCCGGGACAGGACTATGGCTACACCTTC | CASSRNPGQDYGYTF
TRBJ2-3 | . | TRBD1 | 18 | TRBV13 | TGTGCCAGCAGCTCGGGGGGACAGGGGGCGAGGAGCACAGATACGCAGTATTTT | CASSSGGQGARSTDTQYF
TRBJ1-1 | . | TRBD1 | 16 | TRBV5-4 | TGTGCCAGCAGCCTGGCCCCGGACAGGGGGGGTACTGAAGCTTTCTTT | CASSLAPDRGGTEAFF
TRBJ2-3 | once | TRBD1 | 15 | TRBV18 | TGTGCCAGCTCCCTGGGACAGAGACGCACAGATACGCAGTATTTT | CASSLGQRRTDTQYF
TRBJ2-2 | once | TRBD2 | 16 | TRBV18 | TGTGCCAGCTCACCAGGGCTAGCGGGAGTGACCGGGGAGCTGTTTTTT | CASSPGLAGVTGELFF
TRBJ2-7 | . | . | 14 | TRBV19 | TGTGCCAGTAACTCTCCGGGATTAAACTACGAGCAGTACTTC | CASNSPGLNYEQYF
TRBJ1-4 | . | TRBD1 | 16 | TRBV18 | TGTGCCAGCTCACCACAGGGGGCAGGAACTAATGAAAAACTGTTTTTT | CASSPQGAGTNEKLFF
TRBJ2-2 | . | TRBD1 | 17 | TRBV3-1/TRBV3-2 | TGTGCCAGCAGCCAAGAACGGTACAGGGGGAACACCGGGGAGCTGTTTTTT | CASSQERYRGNTGELFF
TRBJ2-1 | . | . | 15 | TRBV6-5 | TGTGCCAGCAGCGTAGAGGCCGGCTCCTACAATGAGCAGTTCTTC | CASSVEAGSYNEQFF
TRBJ2-7 | . | . | 17 | TRBV5-1 | TGCGCCAGCAGCTTGGAGGGCGGGCAAAATTGGTCCTACGAGCAGTACTTC | CASSLEGGQNWSYEQYF
TRBJ1-5 | many | . | 17 | TRBV13 | TGTGCCAGCAGCTTAGGGCAGGGAGGTGTGGGCAATCAGCCCCAGCATTTT | CASSLGQGGVGNQPQHF
TRBJ2-3 | . | TRBD2 | 14 | TRBV5-1 | TGCGCCAGCAGCTTGTTGGGGGGGACAGATACGCAGTATTTT | CASSLLGGTDTQYF
TRBJ2-5 | . | TRBD1 | 17 | TRBV7-6 | TGTGCCAGCAGTCTCTCCGGGACAGGGCCACTCCAAGAGACCCAGTACTTC | CASSLSGTGPLQETQYF
TRBJ2-1 | . | TRBD2 | 16 | TRBV5-1 | TGCGCCAGCAGCTTGGCCACACTAGCGGGATTCAATGAGCAGTTCTTC | CASSLATLAGFNEQFF
TRBJ2-1 | few | TRBD2 | 13 | TRBV6-6 | TGTGCCAGCAGTGATAGCGGGGGGGGTAGAAGGTTCTTC | CASSDSGGGRRFF
TRBJ1-5 | . | . | 16 | TRBV21-1 | TGTGCCAGCAGCAAATGCGGGGGGGAGAGCAATCAGCCCCAGCATTTT | CASSKCGGESNQPQHF
TRBJ2-5 | . | . | 14 | TRBV7-9 | TGTGCCAGCAGCCGCTCGACAGATGAAGAGACCCAGTACTTC | CASSRSTDEETQYF
TRBJ1-2 | once | . | 14 | TRBV19 | TGTGCCAGTAACCTACAGGGATTAGACTATGGCTACACCTTC | CASNLQGLDYGYTF
TRBJ1-4 | . | . | 15 | TRBV25-1 | TGTGCCAGCAAGGGGAGGAGTGTCAAGGATGAAAAACTGTTTTTT | CASKGRSVKDEKLFF
TRBJ1-1 | . | . | 11 | TRBV28 | TGTGCCAGCAGGGGACTCTCTGAAGCTTTCTTT | CASRGLSEAFF
TRBJ2-1 | . | TRBD2 | 17 | TRBV3-1/TRBV3-2 | TGTGCCAGCAGCCAAAGGGCCCTAGCGGGAGGAGCGCATGAGCAGTTCTTC | CASSQRALAGGAHEQFF
TRBJ2-7 | once | . | 17 | TRBV2 | TGTGCCAGCAGTGAAGCGCCCCCCTGGTACAGCACCTACGAGCAGTACTTC | CASSEAPPWYSTYEQYF